This TCR beta chain was sequenced during a study of blood T cell repertoires in COVID-19. Whole-study context: T cells, B-cell-depleted T cells, or PBMCs provided the cDNA or gDNA that served as material.

This clone turned up a few times. V gave up 6 bases and J gave up 4 bases, with 13 bases separating them. Per germline, CDR1 SGHVS and CDR2 FQNEAQ. This CDR3 is built from 14 residues. Sequencing used immunoSEQ multiplex PCR; TCRdb keeps in-frame clones, though not all of them. The sample records tens of thousands of clones, roughly 90% being singletons. Sequenced input: peripheral blood. J is TRBJ2-1 and V is TRBV7-8; tentative D call: TRBD1 (7 bases). This clonotype was sampled from a human donor with active COVID-19. The donor label of this sample is uncertain. The CDR3 DNA sequence: TGTGCCAGCAGACCAGGGGGGTCATACAATGAGCAGTTCTTC. Translation gives CASRPGGSYNEQFF. Full variable domain (outside the CDR3, taken from reference TRBV7-8 and TRBJ2-1): GAGVSQSPRYKVAKRGQDVALRCDPISGHVSLFWYQQALGQGPEFLTYFQNEAQLDKSGLPSDRFFAERPEGSVSTLKIQRTQQEDSAVYLCASRPGGSYNEQFFGPGTRLTVL.